Listed below are T cell receptor beta chains from one sample, sequenced in a study of blood T cell repertoires in COVID-19. Sequenced by immunoSEQ multiplex PCR; TCRdb stores in-frame clones only, minus some. The repertoire includes about 250,000 clones, approximately 89% of them detected once, and under 2% sits in the top ten. Material: peripheral blood. Every receptor here comes from an older woman who had recovered from COVID-19. The CDR3 runs from the conserved cysteine through the conserved F or W. D genes are given only for firm matches. A row's size may be missing; if present it is once, few, many or a size class.

J gene | clone size | V gene | D gene | CDR3 DNA | CDR3 protein
TRBJ2-7 | - | TRBV28 | TRBD1 | TGTGCCAGCAGACGGACAGGCGGTGTTTTCTACGAGCAGTACTTC | CASRRTGGVFYEQYF
TRBJ1-4 | - | TRBV5-1 | - | TGCGCCAGCAACGGGGGGGCAACTAATGAAAAACTGTTTTTT | CASNGGATNEKLFF
TRBJ1-2 | once | TRBV19 | - | TGTGCCAGTACTCATACAGGTTCGGCTAACTATGGCTACACCTTC | CASTHTGSANYGYTF
TRBJ1-2 | - | TRBV28 | TRBD1 | TGTGCCAGCAGTTTATACCGACAGGGGCCAAACTATGGCTACACCTTC | CASSLYRQGPNYGYTF
TRBJ1-2 | - | TRBV28 | - | TGTGCCAGCAGTGCAGGTCTTTATGGCTACACCTTC | CASSAGLYGYTF
TRBJ1-2 | - | TRBV28 | - | TGTGCCAGCAGTGACCCCGGACAGCTCTATGGCTACACCTTC | CASSDPGQLYGYTF
TRBJ2-7 | few | TRBV24-1 | TRBD1 | TGTGCCACCAGTGGGACAGGGCCCTACGAGCAGTACTTC | CATSGTGPYEQYF
TRBJ1-2 | - | TRBV19 | - | TGTGCCAGTAGTACCATACAGGGATATACCTCCTATGGCTACACCTTC | CASSTIQGYTSYGYTF
TRBJ1-5 | - | TRBV6-6 | TRBD1 | TGTGCCAGCGTAGACAGGGGGCATCAGCCCCAGCATTTT | CASVDRGHQPQHF
TRBJ2-2 | - | TRBV3-1/TRBV3-2 | - | TGTGCCAGCAGCCAAGATTTGCGGGGACGCACCGGGGAGCTGTTTTTT | CASSQDLRGRTGELFF
TRBJ1-1 | - | TRBV19 | TRBD1 | TGTGCCAGTAACCGCGGGGACAGGGGTTCGAGCACTGAAGCTTTCTTT | CASNRGDRGSSTEAFF
TRBJ2-1 | - | TRBV6-5 | - | TGTGCCAGCAGTTACGGTGGTCAAAGGGGAAACAATGAGCAGTTCTTC | CASSYGGQRGNNEQFF
TRBJ1-5 | - | TRBV7-3 | - | TGTGCCAGCAGTGAAGGGGCCAATCAGCCCCAGCATTTT | CASSEGANQPQHF
TRBJ2-7 | - | TRBV6-5 | - | TGTGCCAGCACCGAGGGCTACGAGCAGTACTTC | CASTEGYEQYF
TRBJ1-5 | - | TRBV27 | - | TGTGCCAGCAGTAGCAAGGGGCTGTACAATCAGCCCCAGCATTTT | CASSSKGLYNQPQHF
TRBJ2-2 | - | TRBV7-2 | TRBD2 | TGTGCCAGCAGCTCACTGACTAGCGGGGTTGGCATCCCCGGGGAGCTGTTTTTT | CASSSLTSGVGIPGELFF
TRBJ1-4 | - | TRBV19 | - | TGTGCCAGGAGGAAAGTTGGGGACTATGAAAAACTGTTTTTT | CARRKVGDYEKLFF
TRBJ2-7 | - | TRBV2 | - | TGTGCCGGGGGGACAGCCTACGAGCAGTACTTC | CAGGTAYEQYF
TRBJ1-1 | - | TRBV6-5 | TRBD1 | TGTGCCAGCAGTTACATCGACAGGGTCACTGAAGCTTTCTTT | CASSYIDRVTEAFF
TRBJ1-6 | - | TRBV7-2 | - | TGTGCCAGCAGCCCAGGACTCATGAGCTCCTATAATTCACCCCTCCACTTT | CASSPGLMSSYNSPLHF
TRBJ2-5 | - | TRBV2 | TRBD1 | TGTGCCAGCAGTGAAAGCTGGGACAGGGGAGAGACCCAGTACTTC | CASSESWDRGETQYF
TRBJ1-5 | - | TRBV11-3 | - | TGTGCCAGCAGCTTAGTGCAGGCTATAAGCAATCAGCCCCAGCATTTT | CASSLVQAISNQPQHF
TRBJ1-2 | - | TRBV11-1 | - | TGTGCCAGCAGCCTTGCTCGCCGGGATGGCTACACCTTC | CASSLARRDGYTF
TRBJ1-2 | - | TRBV6-1 | TRBD1 | TGTGCCAGCAGTGAAGGAGGGACAGGGATTCCCTATGGCTACACCTTC | CASSEGGTGIPYGYTF
TRBJ1-1 | - | TRBV11-3 | - | TGTGCCAGCAGCTTAGGGGCAGGCACTGAAGCTTTCTTT | CASSLGAGTEAFF
TRBJ1-6 | - | TRBV28 | TRBD1 | TGTGCCAGCAGTTCCGGGACAGGGAATACACCCCTCCACTTT | CASSSGTGNTPLHF
TRBJ1-3 | - | TRBV19 | - | TGTGCCAGTAGTAGCTCACCGGGACAAGTACCTGGAAACACCATATATTTT | CASSSSPGQVPGNTIYF
TRBJ2-7 | - | TRBV7-2 | TRBD2 | TGTGCCAGCAGCCGGGGGGGATTGGGGTACTTC | CASSRGGLGYF
TRBJ2-1 | - | TRBV28 | - | TGTGCCAGCAGCTATTCGAATGAGCAGTTCTTC | CASSYSNEQFF
TRBJ2-5 | - | TRBV6-4 | TRBD2 | TGTGCCAGCGGGAGCGTAGCGGGGGGCCCGCTGTACTTC | CASGSVAGGPLYF
TRBJ2-7 | - | TRBV7-9 | - | TGTGCCAGCAGCTTAGATGTATCGGCAGGGGTATTTTACGAGCAGTACTTC | CASSLDVSAGVFYEQYF
TRBJ2-7 | - | TRBV28 | TRBD1 | TGTGCCAGCAGTATCGCGACAGGGGGCGTCTACGAGCAGTACTTC | CASSIATGGVYEQYF
TRBJ1-2 | - | TRBV28 | TRBD1 | TGTGCCAGCAGCTACAACAATCAACAGGGGGCGATTCGGTTCGGCTATGGCTACACCTTC | CASSYNNQQGAIRFGYGYTF
TRBJ2-4 | - | TRBV11-2 | - | TGTGCCAGCAGCACGCGGGGTTTCGTCGCCAAAAACATTCAGTACTTC | CASSTRGFVAKNIQYF
TRBJ1-2 | - | TRBV6-2/TRBV6-3 | - | TGTGCCAGCAGTCGGAGCTCTAACTATGGCTACACCTTC | CASSRSSNYGYTF
TRBJ1-2 | - | TRBV6-4 | TRBD1 | TGTGCCAGCAGTGAAAGGACAGGGGGTGGCTACACCTTC | CASSERTGGGYTF
TRBJ1-3 | - | TRBV28 | - | TGTGCCAGCACTCATCCACAGGGAAACACCATATATTTT | CASTHPQGNTIYF
TRBJ2-7 | - | TRBV5-4 | - | TGTGCCAGCAGCCCGAGGGGGGGGGTAACCTACGAGCAGTACTTC | CASSPRGGVTYEQYF
TRBJ1-2 | - | TRBV5-6 | - | TGTGCCAGCAGCCCGGGGACACAAACGGCAGGCTACACCTTC | CASSPGTQTAGYTF
TRBJ1-2 | - | TRBV6-6 | - | TGTGCCAGCAGCTCTCCCGAGTGGGGCTACACCTTC | CASSSPEWGYTF
TRBJ1-2 | - | TRBV7-2 | - | TGTGCCAGCAGCTTAGTGGGGGGAGACAACTATGGCTACACCTTC | CASSLVGGDNYGYTF
TRBJ2-7 | - | TRBV9 | - | TGTGCCAGCAGCCCAGATTCCTCGACATTTTACGAGCAGTACTTC | CASSPDSSTFYEQYF
TRBJ2-7 | once | TRBV7-2 | - | TGTGCCAGCAGCTCACAGGGAGACTTAAGGGCCGAGCAGTACTTC | CASSSQGDLRAEQYF
TRBJ2-2 | - | TRBV19 | TRBD1 | TGTGCCAGTAGTCTCCACGGCCCCGCGACAGGGGAGACCGGGGAGCTGTTTTTT | CASSLHGPATGETGELFF
TRBJ2-7 | - | TRBV21-1 | - | TGTGCCAGCAGCAATTCTACTATTTGGGACAGGATATCCTACGAGCAGTACTTC | CASSNSTIWDRISYEQYF
TRBJ1-1 | - | TRBV2 | - | TGTGCCGGACCGAAAATGACAGGAAACACTGAAGCTTTCTTT | CAGPKMTGNTEAFF
TRBJ2-7 | - | TRBV5-6 | - | TGTGCCAGCAGCGGTGGGGGGGCAGGATACTACGAGCAGTACTTC | CASSGGGAGYYEQYF
TRBJ2-5 | - | TRBV9 | TRBD1 | TGTGCCAGCAGCGTAGTACAGGGGGGAGAGACCCAGTACTTC | CASSVVQGGETQYF
TRBJ1-1 | once | TRBV7-9 | TRBD1 | TGTGCCAGCAGCACTGAACCTGGACAGGGTGGCACTGAAGCTTTCTTT | CASSTEPGQGGTEAFF
TRBJ2-3 | - | TRBV6-5 | - | TGTGCCAGTAGGGGGACAGATACGCAGTATTTT | CASRGTDTQYF
TRBJ1-6 | - | TRBV9 | - | TGTGCCAGCAGCGTAGCGGGAGGAGGCTCACCCCTCCACTTT | CASSVAGGGSPLHF
TRBJ2-3 | - | TRBV7-2 | TRBD1 | TGTGCCAGCAGCCGGACAGGGGAGGTAGATACGCAGTATTTT | CASSRTGEVDTQYF